These 26 T cell receptor beta chains were all obtained from the same sample, sequenced in a study of somatic mutations in cytotoxic T cells in rheumatoid arthritis. The method was immunoSEQ multiplex PCR; TCRdb's version includes in-frame clones alone and lacks a portion of them. The sample contains 6,000 or so clones, 60% to 85% of which appear only once. The starting material was CD8+ T cells sorted from blood, obtained at a follow-up visit. The receptors were sampled from an older woman with rheumatoid arthritis.

Note on this clone: At one end, the junction sequence differs from germline, possibly due to a read error. The sample contains more than one DNA sequence encoding this CDR3. This chain connects TRBV27 to TRBJ1-1, with D possibly matching TRBD1 (5 bases). CDR1 is MNHEY and CDR2 is SMNVEV in the germline V gene (reference sequence). The CDR3 extends over 13 amino acids. DNA of the CDR3: TGTGCCAGCAGTTTCTGGGGGAACACTGAAGCCTTCTTT. This gives the protein CASSFWGNTEAFF.

The chain recombines TRBV29-1 with TRBJ2-2; D is unresolved. V was shortened by 6 bases and J by 6 bases, with 14 bases between the two germline ends. The CDR3 spans 13 residues. The germline CDR1 and CDR2 sequences are SQVTM and ANQGSEA. The CDR3 spells CSVGHGPPGELFF. In DNA form, the CDR3 reads TGCAGCGTCGGTCACGGACCACCCGGGGAGCTGTTTTTT.

J is TRBJ2-5 and V is TRBV9, with 9 bases identical to TRBD1. V was clipped by 1 base and J by 4 bases; unmatched bases: 5. The germline CDR1 and CDR2 sequences are SGDLS and YYNGEE. This CDR3 has 15 amino acids. Written as DNA, the CDR3 is TGTGCCAGCAGCGTATCAGTGGGACAGGGAGAGACCCAGTACTTC. Translating gives CASSVSVGQGETQYF.

This clone has only one observation. V usage is TRBV27 and J usage is TRBJ2-2; D is unresolved. This CDR3 is built from 13 residues. Germline loops: CDR1 MNHEY, CDR2 SMNVEV (reference sequence). Deletions cut 5 bases from V and 6 bases from J, with 10 bases between. The CDR3 DNA reads as TGTGCCAGCAGTGCAGGACGGGCCGGGGAGCTGTTTTTT. Protein: CASSAGRAGELFF.

This chain connects TRBV27 to TRBJ2-1; no definite D call. The V end lost 3 bases, the J end lost 6 bases, and 6 bases lay between the germline ends. The CDR3 runs to 12 residues. CDR1 and CDR2 from the germline V gene are MNHEY and SMNVEV (reference sequence). The CDR3: CASSFLGNEQFF. DNA for the CDR3: TGTGCCAGCAGTTTCTTAGGCAATGAGCAGTTCTTC.

The rearrangement joins TRBV4-2 to TRBJ2-1; 9 positions agree with TRBD2. CDR1 LGHNA and CDR2 YNFKEQ come from the germline V gene. This CDR3 has 16 amino acids. V shed 0 bases and J 2 bases; nucleotides not matched to a gene: 2. The CDR3 loop reads CASSQEASGTYNEQFF. DNA of the CDR3: TGTGCCAGCAGCCAAGAGGCTAGCGGGACCTACAATGAGCAGTTCTTC.

This clone has a single count. The V gene is TRBV9, the J gene TRBJ2-2; D perhaps matches TRBD2 (5 bases). In germline, CDR1 is SGDLS, CDR2 YYNGEE. CDR3 length: 16 residues. The V end lost 4 bases, the J end lost 1 base, and 14 bases lay between the germline ends. Here the CDR3 reads CASSPPSGRNTGELFF. The CDR3 DNA is TGTGCCAGCAGCCCCCCGTCGGGGAGGAACACCGGGGAGCTGTTTTTT.

The gene calls are TRBV25-1 and TRBJ1-1, with D tentatively TRBD1 (5 bases). Germline values: CDR1 MGHDK, CDR2 SYGVNS. Between the trimmed V and J ends, which lost 2 bases and 6 bases, there was a span of 13 bases. There are 14 residues in the CDR3. DNA of the CDR3: TGTGCCAGCAGTGAAGGCAGGGAGGTCGCTGAAGCTTTCTTT. It is translated as CASSEGREVAEAFF.

This sequence joins TRBV27 and TRBJ2-7; tentative D call: TRBD2 (6 bases). The V end was cut by 5 bases, the J end by 6 bases, with 11 bases between. The CDR3 consists of 12 residues. CDR1 is MNHEY and CDR2 is SMNVEV in the germline V gene (reference sequence). CDR3 nucleotides: TGTGCCAGCAGTCCGACTAGGGGCGAGCAGTACTTC. This codes for CASSPTRGEQYF.

J is TRBJ2-2 and V is TRBV4-1; tentatively, D is TRBD1 or TRBD2 (5 bases each). The germline V gene has CDR1 MGHRA and CDR2 YSYEKL. The CDR3 is made up of 16 amino acids. V was trimmed by 5 bases and J by 0 bases, leaving 13 bases between them. The CDR3 spells CASSLEGRANTGELFF. CDR3 sequence (DNA): TGCGCCAGCAGCTTAGAGGGACGGGCGAACACCGGGGAGCTGTTTTTT.

The rearrangement joins TRBV29-1 to TRBJ1-2; TRBD1 aligns across 8 bases. The CDR3 is 12 amino acids. The J segment lost 11 bases and the V segment lost 7 bases, leaving 12 bases of the junction unmatched. Germline V gene sequence: CDR1 SQVTM, CDR2 ANQGSEA. The CDR3 DNA is TGCAGCGCTGACATAGGACAGGGTCCTTACACCTTC. This translates into CSADIGQGPYTF.

The J gene is TRBJ2-7, the V gene TRBV11-1; 7 bases map to TRBD2. There are 16 residues in the CDR3. The J segment lost 2 bases and the V segment lost 1 base, leaving 8 bases of the junction unmatched. Germline V lookup: CDR1 SGHAT, CDR2 FQDESV (reference sequence). CDR3 bases: TGTGCCAGCAGCTTAGTGGTCGGCGGGAGTACCTACGAGCAGTACTTC. It codes for CASSLVVGGSTYEQYF. Looking up the rest from reference TRBV11-1 and TRBJ2-7 gives the full variable domain: EAEVAQSPRYKITEKSQAVAFWCDPISGHATLYWYRQILGQGPELLVQFQDESVVDDSQLPKDRFSAERLKGVDSTLKIQPAELGDSAMYLCASSLVVGGSTYEQYFGPGTRLTVT.

The genes are TRBV2 and TRBJ1-2; 10 nucleotides agree with TRBD1. V lost 7 bases to trimming and J lost 9 bases; unmatched junction nucleotides: 14. Germline CDR1 is SNHLY and CDR2 is FYNNEI. The CDR3 runs to 15 residues. CDR3 coding DNA: TGTGCCAGCATTCGAACGACCGGGACAGGGGTGAGCTACACCTTC. Translating it yields CASIRTTGTGVSYTF.

The chain has TRBV6-1 and TRBJ1-1; D is perhaps TRBD1 (5 bases). Trimming stripped 1 base from V and 3 bases from J, with 9 bases between. There are 14 residues in the CDR3. The germline gives CDR1 MNHNS, CDR2 SASEGT. CDR3 nucleotide sequence: TGTGCCAGCAGTGAAGGAGGGGATGACACTGAAGCTTTCTTT. This encodes CASSEGGDDTEAFF.

A few counts support this clone. J is TRBJ1-1 and V is TRBV6-5, with a possible D match to TRBD1 (5 bases). The CDR3 covers 12 residues. The V gene's germline CDR1 is MNHEY and CDR2 SVGAGI. V lost 8 bases to trimming and J lost 5 bases, with 12 bases between them. The CDR3 bases are TGTGCCAGCCAATTCGGGGGAACTGAAGCTTTCTTT. This sequence encodes CASQFGGTEAFF.

This rearrangement joins TRBV5-6 to TRBJ2-7; D may be TRBD2 (6 bases). Germline assignment: CDR1 SGHDT and CDR2 YYEEEE. This CDR3 has 14 amino acids. The V end lost 0 bases, the J end lost 3 bases, and 10 bases lay between the germline ends. The CDR3 DNA reads TGTGCCAGCAGCTTGGAGGCTAGCGACTACGAGCAGTACTTC. The encoded protein is CASSLEASDYEQYF.

This chain connects TRBV6-4 to TRBJ2-2; 8 bases are a match to TRBD1. The CDR3 runs to 15 residues. In germline, CDR1 is MRHNA, CDR2 SNTAGT. With V trimmed by 3 bases and J by 3 bases, 3 bases remained unmatched. The CDR3 region is CASSETGVDTGELFF. The DNA of the CDR3 is TGTGCCAGCAGTGAGACAGGGGTAGACACCGGGGAGCTGTTTTTT.

This clone has more than one count but fewer than ten. The V gene is TRBV15, the J gene TRBJ2-1; 11 nucleotides align to TRBD1. V trimming: 5 bases; J trimming: 7 bases; junction bases outside the gene matches: 7. The germline V gene has CDR1 LNHNV and CDR2 YYDKDF (reference sequence). The CDR3 extends over 15 amino acids. For the CDR3, the DNA is TGTGCCACCAGCGAGGGACAGGGGGTTTCTAATGAGCAGTTCTTC. Translated: CATSEGQGVSNEQFF.

This clone was seen a few times. The CDR3: CASSQGDSYTDTQYF. In DNA, the CDR3 is TGTGCCAGCAGCCAAGGGGACTCGTACACAGATACGCAGTATTTT. The chain employs TRBV4-2 and TRBJ2-3; D might be TRBD2 (6 bases). Trimming removed 1 base from V and 2 bases from J, with 10 bases in between. This CDR3 is built from 15 residues. CDR1 is LGHNA, CDR2 YNFKEQ, per germline.

The chain is built from TRBV5-6 and TRBJ2-3; D tentatively reads TRBD1 or TRBD2 (5 bases each). V lost 1 base, J lost 4 bases, and 16 bases lay in between. The CDR3 runs to 16 residues. Germline V gene lookup returns CDR1 SGHDT and CDR2 YYEEEE. The CDR3 DNA is TGTGCCAGCAGCTTGCCGGGACCGGGGAATGCAGATACGCAGTATTTT. The encoded protein is CASSLPGPGNADTQYF.

The chain carries TRBV10-2 and TRBJ1-1; D unresolved. The CDR3 has 15 residues. CDR1 and CDR2 (germline): WSHSY, SAAADI. The germline V and J ends were trimmed by 2 bases and 0 bases, with 10 bases remaining between them. The CDR3 region is CASSERSIMNTEAFF. In DNA form, the CDR3 reads TGCGCCAGCAGTGAGCGGTCTATCATGAACACTGAAGCTTTCTTT.

V usage is TRBV9 and J usage is TRBJ2-7; 7 nucleotides agree with TRBD2. The germline CDR1 and CDR2 sequences are SGDLS and YYNGEE. The CDR3 consists of 16 residues. V gave up 0 bases and J gave up 5 bases; unmatched junction bases: 11. CDR3 nucleotide sequence: TGTGCCAGCAGCGTAGGTCGGGGAGGGGCCATTGACGAGCAGTACTTC. Residues: CASSVGRGGAIDEQYF.

The J gene is TRBJ2-7, the V gene TRBV28, with TRBD2 matching 10 bases. V was clipped by 6 bases and J by 3 bases; unmatched bases: 8. The germline gives CDR1 MDHEN, CDR2 SYDVKM. The CDR3 is 15 amino acids. CDR3 DNA: TGTGCCAGCAGCAGGACTAGCGGCAGCGTCTACGAGCAGTACTTC. Its translation: CASSRTSGSVYEQYF.

The chain joins TRBV7-3 to TRBJ1-5; D gene uncertain. CDR1 is SGHTA, CDR2 FQGTGA, per germline. V lost 5 bases and J lost 0, with 11 bases in between. CDR3 size: 15 residues. The DNA for the CDR3 is TGTGCCAGCAGCACGGATTTTTATAGCAATCAGCCCCAGCATTTT. Its translation: CASSTDFYSNQPQHF.

The chain is built from TRBV7-9 and TRBJ1-1; a weak D match, TRBD1 (5 bases). V lost 5 bases to trimming and J lost 0 bases, with 16 bases between them. Germline V gene data show CDR1 as SEHNR and CDR2 as FQNEAQ (reference sequence). The CDR3 sequence is 16 residues long. In DNA form, the CDR3 reads TGTGCCAGCAGCAAGGGGTGGGGGGTTGTGAACACTGAAGCTTTCTTT. Its translation is CASSKGWGVVNTEAFF.

This rearrangement joins TRBV6-5 to TRBJ2-7; no reliable D call. The V and J ends lost 2 bases and 6 bases respectively, with 14 bases between them. The CDR3 runs to 14 residues. Looked up from germline, CDR1 is MNHEY and CDR2 is SVGAGI. The CDR3 DNA is TGTGCCAGCAGTTACGGCCAGCCACTGGGCGAGCAGTACTTC. Encoded protein: CASSYGQPLGEQYF.